These 22 T cell receptor beta chains were sequenced from one sample in a study of T cell responses to AZD1222 COVID-19 vaccine. Some clones are missing from TCRdb's copy, which holds only in-frame ones; the method was immunoSEQ multiplex PCR. The data show about 120,000 clones, about 90% seen once. Sequenced here: peripheral blood, sampled on day 0 of AZD1222 vaccination. These receptors came from an adult in good health.

The V call is TRBV13, the J call TRBJ1-1, with D possibly being TRBD1 (5 bases). V shed 5 bases and J shed 5 bases, with 15 bases lying between them. Per the germline V gene, CDR1 is PRHDT and CDR2 is FYEKMQ (reference sequence). The CDR3 has 14 amino acids. The CDR3 spells CASSPHGRGTEAFF. CDR3 DNA sequence: TGTGCCAGCAGCCCACATGGGCGGGGGACTGAAGCTTTCTTT.

CDR3 residues: CASSPPIIQGQGAAGNTIYF. For the CDR3, the DNA is TGTGCCAGCAGTCCACCCATCATTCAGGGACAGGGGGCCGCGGGAAACACCATATATTTT. The chain carries TRBV28 and TRBJ1-3; 12 bases agree with TRBD1. V was pared by 5 bases and J by 4 bases, with 18 bases of the junction left unmatched. CDR3 length equals 20 residues. Germline V gives CDR1 MDHEN, CDR2 SYDVKM.

V and J are TRBV7-9 and TRBJ1-1, with no clear D. The germline CDR1 and CDR2 sequences are SEHNR and FQNEAQ (reference sequence). The CDR3 runs to 10 residues. Between the trimmed V and J ends, which lost 2 bases and 5 bases, there was a span of 0 bases. CDR3 loop: CASSLTEAFF. CDR3 sequence (DNA): TGTGCCAGCAGCTTAACTGAAGCTTTCTTT.

This chain links TRBV4-3 with TRBJ2-5; 7 positions match TRBD1. Per germline, CDR1 LGHNA and CDR2 YSLEER. V lost 2 bases and J lost 5; bases outside the gene matches: 5. This CDR3 is 14 amino acids long. The CDR3 DNA sequence: TGCGCCAGCAGCCAAAATACAGGGGTCGAGACCCAGTACTTC. Translation: CASSQNTGVETQYF.

The chain joins TRBV19 to TRBJ2-1; TRBD1 might be the D (6 bases). The germline V gene encodes CDR1 LNHDA and CDR2 SQIVND (reference sequence). The CDR3 covers 15 residues. The V end lost 6 bases, the J end lost 2 bases, and 14 bases lay between the germline ends. The CDR3 region has the DNA TGTGCCAGTAGCCGGACAGTACGGGCCTACAATGAGCAGTTCTTC. This gives the protein CASSRTVRAYNEQFF.

The V and J genes are TRBV28 and TRBJ2-7; TRBD2 is a possible D gene (6 bases). The germline gives CDR1 MDHEN, CDR2 SYDVKM. This CDR3 is 14 amino acids long. Trimming pared 5 bases from V and 4 bases from J, leaving 15 bases between. For the CDR3, the DNA is TGTGCCAGCAGTCTGTCGGGACTCTCTTACGAGCAGTACTTC. Translated, it gives CASSLSGLSYEQYF.

The chain carries TRBV4-1 and TRBJ1-1; D gene unclear. V was clipped by 0 bases and J by 1 base, with 6 bases between them. This CDR3 has 14 residues. Germline V gene sequence: CDR1 MGHRA, CDR2 YSYEKL. The CDR3 coding sequence is TGCGCCAGCAGCCAAGACGCCGGGAACACTGAAGCTTTCTTT. Protein sequence: CASSQDAGNTEAFF.

Only one count was recorded for this clone. The gene calls are TRBV7-9 and TRBJ1-5, with 10 bases identical to TRBD1. CDR1 and CDR2 from the germline V gene are SEHNR and FQNEAQ (reference sequence). This CDR3 is built from 16 residues. The V segment lost 5 bases and the J segment 5 bases; nucleotides outside the gene matches: 9. In DNA, the CDR3 is TGTGCCAGCAGCCGGGACAGGGGAGGCCCGGATCAGCCCCAGCATTTT. Translation gives CASSRDRGGPDQPQHF.

V usage is TRBV4-3 and J usage is TRBJ1-4, with D hard to call. The V end lost 0 bases, the J end lost 6 bases, and 14 bases lay between the germline ends. Per the germline V gene, CDR1 is LGHNA and CDR2 is YSLEER. This CDR3 has 16 amino acids. CDR3 sequence (DNA): TGCGCCAGCAGCCAAGATCTTGAGGGAGGTTATGAAAAACTGTTTTTT. It translates to CASSQDLEGGYEKLFF.

The rearrangement links TRBV3-1 (or the pseudogene TRBV3-2) to TRBJ1-1; D perhaps matches TRBD1 (5 bases). The CDR3 covers 16 residues. Trimming left V 4 bases short and J 1 base short, with 16 bases between. The V gene's germline CDR1 is LGHDT and CDR2 YNNKEL (reference sequence). CDR3 bases: TGTGCCAGCAGCCTGAACAGGATGCCCCGGAACACTGAAGCTTTCTTT. Its translation: CASSLNRMPRNTEAFF.

The CDR3: CSAPQGKAFF. Here the CDR3 DNA reads TGCAGTGCGCCCCAGGGGAAAGCTTTCTTT. The chain employs TRBV20-1 and TRBJ1-1, with D possibly matching TRBD1 (6 bases). CDR1 is DFQATT and CDR2 is SNEGSKA in the germline V gene (reference sequence). CDR3 length: 10 amino acids. V lost 6 bases and J lost 9, with 11 bases in between.

J is TRBJ1-1 and V is TRBV11-2; TRBD1 agrees at 8 bases. With 5 bases clipped from V and 5 bases from J, the junction kept 10 bases outside the gene matches. The CDR3 spans 15 residues. The germline CDR1 and CDR2 sequences are SGHAT and FQNNGV. The CDR3 spells CASSAGGFWETEAFF. CDR3 nucleotide sequence: TGTGCCAGCAGCGCAGGGGGCTTCTGGGAGACTGAAGCTTTCTTT.

This rearrangement joins TRBV12-3 or TRBV12-4 to TRBJ2-7; the D gene is possibly TRBD1 (5 bases). With 1 base removed from V and 5 bases from J, the gap between germline ends came to 6 bases. The CDR3 loop spans 12 amino acids. The CDR3 DNA follows: TGTGCCAGCAGTTTAGGCAGGGACGAGCAGTACTTC. Translated, it gives CASSLGRDEQYF.

The CDR3 sequence: CASSLTGVGAFF. The CDR3 DNA sequence: TGCGCCAGCAGCCTCACAGGGGTTGGGGCTTTCTTT. This rearrangement joins TRBV5-1 to TRBJ1-1; 7 nucleotides agree with TRBD1. CDR3 length equals 12 residues. The germline V gene encodes CDR1 SGHRS and CDR2 YFSETQ. Trimming removed 4 bases from V and 11 bases from J; junction bases left unmatched: 8.

This clone was counted a single time. The chain uses TRBV2 and TRBJ1-5; possible D gene TRBD1, 5 bases. Germline values: CDR1 SNHLY, CDR2 FYNNEI. This CDR3 region has 15 residues. V was clipped by 5 bases and J by 1 base, with 12 bases between them. The CDR3 nucleotides read TGTGCCAGCAGTTTGTCAGGGCAGAGCAATCAGCCCCAGCATTTT. Residues: CASSLSGQSNQPQHF.

This clone has just one count. The genes are TRBV4-3 and TRBJ1-3, with D uncertain. V lost 0 bases to trimming and J lost 2 bases, with 11 bases between them. The CDR3 runs to 16 residues. Per germline, CDR1 LGHNA and CDR2 YSLEER. The CDR3 loop reads CASSQESSMTGNTIYF. The DNA for the CDR3 is TGCGCCAGCAGCCAAGAATCCAGTATGACTGGAAACACCATATATTTT.

The chain has TRBV19 and TRBJ2-7, with TRBD2 matching over 8 bases. V lost 3 bases and J lost 0; bases outside the gene matches: 7. Germline V CDR1 and CDR2: LNHDA, SQIVND (reference sequence). This CDR3 has 16 residues. CDR3 in amino acids: CASSITAGAVSYEQYF. The DNA of the CDR3 is TGTGCCAGTAGTATTACAGCGGGGGCTGTCTCCTACGAGCAGTACTTC.

The chain carries TRBV9 and TRBJ2-5, with D perhaps TRBD2 (6 bases). The germline CDR1 and CDR2 sequences are SGDLS and YYNGEE. V gave up 0 bases and J gave up 4 bases, with 13 bases separating them. The CDR3 has 15 residues. The CDR3: CASSVAAGKGETQYF. CDR3 nucleotides: TGTGCCAGCAGCGTAGCGGCGGGGAAAGGAGAGACCCAGTACTTC.

This rearrangement joins TRBV6-5 to TRBJ1-2; unclear D gene. CDR1 and CDR2 (germline): MNHEY, SVGAGI. V lost 7 bases, J lost 2 bases, and 11 bases lay in between. The CDR3 is 13 residues long. CDR3: CASTRGRNYGYTF. DNA of the CDR3: TGTGCCAGCACCCGAGGCAGGAACTATGGCTACACCTTC.

The rearrangement joins TRBV19 to TRBJ1-5; TRBD1 aligns across 9 bases. The V and J ends lost 5 bases and 11 bases, in that order; junction bases with no gene match: 13. Germline V lookup: CDR1 LNHDA, CDR2 SQIVND (reference sequence). The CDR3 consists of 15 residues. The chain's CDR3 is CASSPDRGTLGTQHF. The CDR3 coding sequence is TGTGCCAGTAGTCCGGACAGGGGAACCCTAGGGACCCAGCATTTT.

CDR3 coding DNA: TGCGCCAGCAGCCACTGGGGGACTCCCCAACCTTATGGCTACACCTTC. Translation gives CASSHWGTPQPYGYTF. This chain joins TRBV4-1 and TRBJ1-2; maybe TRBD1 (5 bases). This CDR3 has 16 amino acids. Germline CDR1 MGHRA, CDR2 YSYEKL. V lost 3 bases and J 5 bases, leaving 19 bases between the germline ends.

This rearrangement joins TRBV2 to TRBJ1-1, with 8 bases identical to TRBD1. Germline CDR1 and CDR2: SNHLY and FYNNEI. The CDR3 length is 12 residues. V was pared by 6 bases and J by 11 bases, with 8 bases of the junction left unmatched. CDR3 in DNA: TGTGCCAGCAGCCTAGACAGGGGAATTGCTTTCTTT. Protein sequence: CASSLDRGIAFF. The full variable domain, rest sourced from reference TRBV2 and TRBJ1-1, is EPEVTQTPSHQVTQMGQEVILRCVPISNHLYFYWYRQILGQKVEFLVSFYNNEISEKSEIFDDQFSVERPDGSNFTLKIRSTKLEDSAMYFCASSLDRGIAFFGQGTRLTVV.